What follows are 3 T cell receptor beta chains derived from one specimen sequenced in a study of OX40 agonist ivuxolimab in advanced cancers. Assay: immunoSEQ multiplex PCR; the TCRdb copy retains only in-frame clones and omits some. The sample yields tens of thousands of clones, 75% to 85% seen once. This specimen consisted of CD4+ or CD8+ T cells sorted from blood, obtained in a trial of the OX40 agonist ivuxolimab. All receptors derive from an adult with an advanced solid tumor such as melanoma, head and neck, liver or kidney cancer.

The chain has TRBV30 and TRBJ1-2; tentative D call: TRBD1 (6 bases). V was trimmed by 4 bases and J by 0 bases, leaving 18 bases between them. The CDR3 loop spans 16 amino acids. CDR1 and CDR2 (germline): GTSNPN, SVGIG (reference sequence). In nucleotides, the CDR3 is TGTGCCTGGAACCCTACTGGACAGAATACTAACTATGGCTACACCTTC. This gives the protein CAWNPTGQNTNYGYTF.

This clone came up once. The rearrangement joins TRBV28 to TRBJ2-7; D could derive from TRBD1 or TRBD2 (6 bases each). Germline CDR1 is MDHEN and CDR2 is SYDVKM. V lost 6 bases, J lost 4 bases, and 16 bases lay in between. The length of the CDR3 is 14 residues. The CDR3 reads CASRGSGAVYEQYF. CDR3 nucleotide sequence: TGTGCCAGCAGGGGTTCGGGGGCCGTTTACGAGCAGTACTTC.

CDR3 sequence reads: CAIGQGQNYGYTF. CDR3 bases: TGTGCCATCGGACAGGGGCAAAATTATGGCTACACCTTC. The chain is built from TRBV10-3 and TRBJ1-2, with 9 bases matching TRBD1. The CDR3 is 13 amino acids. CDR1 is ENHRY, CDR2 SYGVKD, per germline. The junction had 6 bases not matched to a gene; V was cut back by 8 bases and J by 5 bases.